Each of the 29 T cell receptor beta chains below was sequenced from the same sample in a study of T-cell reconstitution after alpha-beta-depleted transplantation in children. Library preparation (for TCRbeta) was performed with unique molecular identifiers. TCRdb re-called the PCR reads through MiXCR, storing one row per CDR3 protein. The table records a few hundred thousand distinct CDR3 sequences, around 19% of them present only once. The sequencing used PBMCs from the stem cell graft donor, collected from the stem cell graft. These receptors were taken from a human donor who donated a stem cell graft to a child with acute lymphoblastic leukemia.

This clonotype has just one count. The chain's CDR3 is CASSLVIRPGSGNTIYF. For the CDR3, the DNA is TGTGCCAGCAGCTTAGTTATACGGCCGGGCTCTGGAAACACCATATATTTT. The V and J genes are TRBV11-2 and TRBJ1-3; D gene unclear. The V end lost 1 base, the J end lost 0 bases, and 13 bases lay between the germline ends. The germline gives CDR1 SGHAT, CDR2 FQNNGV. The CDR3 has 17 amino acids. The complete variable domain, with remaining parts taken from reference TRBV11-2 and TRBJ1-3, reads EAGVAQSPRYKIIEKRQSVAFWCNPISGHATLYWYQQILGQGPKLLIQFQNNGVVDDSQLPKDRFSAERLKGVDSTLKIQPAKLEDSAVYLCASSLVIRPGSGNTIYFGEGSWLTVV.

The chain uses TRBV12-3 or TRBV12-4 and TRBJ2-6; 9 bases are a match to TRBD1. The CDR3 is 17 residues long. V shed 5 bases and J 0 bases; nucleotides not matched to a gene: 5. In DNA, the CDR3 is TGTGCCAGCAGTCGGGACAGGGTAAACTCTGGGGCCAACGTCCTGACTTTC. Protein sequence: CASSRDRVNSGANVLTF.

This sequence joins TRBV6-6 and TRBJ1-3, with D possibly being TRBD1 (5 bases). Trimming cost V 7 bases and J 4 bases, with 8 bases left between them. Germline V gives CDR1 MNHNY, CDR2 SVGAGI (reference sequence). The CDR3 length is 12 residues. CDR3 residues: CASNWGGNTIYF. The CDR3 bases are TGTGCCAGCAATTGGGGGGGAAACACCATATATTTT.

V usage is TRBV18 and J usage is TRBJ1-4; unclear D gene. Looked up from germline, CDR1 is KGHSH and CDR2 is LQKENI. CDR3 length: 14 residues. V was shortened by 0 bases and J by 6 bases, with 8 bases between the two germline ends. CDR3 loop: CASSPPNQDEKLFF. The CDR3 coding sequence is TGTGCCAGCTCACCACCAAACCAGGATGAAAAACTGTTTTTT.

The chain employs TRBV5-1 and TRBJ1-1; D perhaps matches TRBD1 (6 bases). V lost 0 bases to trimming and J lost 8 bases, with 14 bases between them. Germline CDR1 and CDR2: SGHRS and YFSETQ. The CDR3 is 14 amino acids. For the CDR3, the DNA is TGCGCCAGCAGCTTGGCTCCTCCCGGGACAGAAGCTTTCTTT. Encoded protein: CASSLAPPGTEAFF.

V and J are TRBV29-1 and TRBJ1-2; the D is unclear. V lost 6 bases, J lost 9 bases, and 17 bases lay in between. Per the germline V gene, CDR1 is SQVTM and CDR2 is ANQGSEA. The CDR3 extends over 12 amino acids. As DNA, the CDR3 is TGCAGCGTCGGCGACCTTCTTGGAAGCTACACCTTC. Encoded protein: CSVGDLLGSYTF.

This clonotype came up once. The V call is TRBV7-3, the J call TRBJ2-5; D perhaps matches TRBD2 (6 bases). V was clipped by 5 bases and J by 3 bases, with 13 bases between them. Germline V CDR1 and CDR2: SGHTA, FQGTGA. There are 14 residues in the CDR3. CDR3 bases: TGTGCCAGCAGCCCGGGACTCGAGGAAGAGACCCAGTACTTC. Translation: CASSPGLEEETQYF. Looking up the rest from reference TRBV7-3 and TRBJ2-5 gives the full variable domain: GAGVSQTPSNKVTEKGKYVELRCDPISGHTALYWYRQSLGQGPEFLIYFQGTGAADDSGLPNDRFFAVRPEGSVSTLKIQRTERGDSAVYLCASSPGLEEETQYFGPGTRLLVL.

The V and J genes are TRBV29-1 and TRBJ2-3; unclear D gene. Germline CDR1 reads SQVTM; CDR2 reads ANQGSEA. Trimming pared 6 bases from V and 0 bases from J, leaving 4 bases between. This CDR3 comprises 11 residues. The CDR3 nucleotides read TGCAGCGTCGTTAGCACAGATACGCAGTATTTT. Its translation is CSVVSTDTQYF.

The chain is built from TRBV20-1 and TRBJ2-7, with D unclear. Germline-derived CDR1 and CDR2 are DFQATT and SNEGSKA (reference sequence). Trimming cost V 3 bases and J 0 bases, with 18 bases left between them. This CDR3 contains 16 residues. CDR3 amino acids: CSASGVMGQSSYEQYF. The DNA for the CDR3 is TGCAGTGCTAGCGGTGTAATGGGTCAGAGCTCCTACGAGCAGTACTTC.

This clonotype was recorded many times. At one boundary the junction diverges from the germline segment, which might be a read error. V gene TRBV5-1 combines with J gene TRBJ2-1; D is uncertain. This CDR3 has 14 amino acids. Germline CDR1 reads SGHRS; CDR2 reads YFSETQ. CDR3 sequence reads: CASSLDREYNEQFF. CDR3 coding DNA: TGTGCCAGCAGCTTAGATCGTGAGTACAATGAGCAGTTCTTC.

A few counts support this clonotype. One end of the junction does not line up with germline, which may come from a read error. CDR3 nucleotides: TGCGCCAGCCGACAAGGGGCTCACCCATTACTGTTT. Its protein is CASRQGAHPLLF. The chain joins TRBV5-1 to TRBJ2-3; D possibly corresponds to TRBD1 (5 bases). Looked up from germline, CDR1 is SGHRS and CDR2 is YFSETQ. The CDR3 totals 12 residues.

The CDR3 spells CSARPQGIGHNEQFF. The CDR3 DNA sequence: TGCAGTGCTAGACCTCAAGGTATCGGTCACAATGAGCAGTTCTTC. V gene TRBV20-1 combines with J gene TRBJ2-1; D is uncertain. V was trimmed by 2 bases and J by 5 bases, leaving 16 bases between them. The V gene's germline CDR1 is DFQATT and CDR2 SNEGSKA (reference sequence). The CDR3 has 15 residues.

In its sample, this clonotype was seen a few times. The chain joins TRBV5-1 to TRBJ2-1; 9 positions agree with TRBD2. The germline gives CDR1 SGHRS, CDR2 YFSETQ. The V gene end was trimmed by 0 bases and the J gene end by 6 bases; junction bases not matched to a gene: 4. The CDR3 spans 15 residues. CDR3 protein: CASSLEAGGRNEQFF. The CDR3 bases are TGCGCCAGCAGCTTGGAAGCGGGAGGCCGCAATGAGCAGTTCTTC.

This clonotype turned up a few times. The chain is built from TRBV13 and TRBJ2-2; a possible D gene is TRBD2 (6 bases). CDR1 is PRHDT and CDR2 is FYEKMQ in the germline V gene (reference sequence). This CDR3 has 18 residues. Trimming took 5 bases from V and 5 from J, leaving 24 bases between them. The CDR3 bases are TGTGCCAGCAGCCTCTCCCCAGTAGCGGACCTTAATACCGGGGAGCTGTTTTTT. Its protein is CASSLSPVADLNTGELFF.

This clonotype was counted between two and nine times. This chain joins TRBV30 and TRBJ2-7; 8 bases line up with TRBD1. V lost 8 bases to trimming and J lost 3 bases; unmatched junction nucleotides: 9. The CDR3 length is 13 residues. Germline assignment: CDR1 GTSNPN and CDR2 SVGIG (reference sequence). CDR3 protein: CAGRGQALYEQYF. The CDR3 coding sequence is TGTGCCGGCCGGGGACAGGCCCTCTACGAGCAGTACTTC. The full variable domain, its missing parts supplied by reference TRBV30 and TRBJ2-7, is SQTIHQWPATLVQPVGSPLSLECTVEGTSNPNLYWYRQAAGRGLQLLFYSVGIGQISSEVPQNLSASRPQDRQFILSSKKLLLSDSGFYLCAGRGQALYEQYFGPGTRLTVT.

This clonotype showed up just a few times. The chain has TRBV3-1 and TRBJ2-7; D may be TRBD1 or TRBD2 (5 bases each). V lost 1 base and J 2 bases, leaving 12 bases between the germline ends. Looked up from germline, CDR1 is LGHDT and CDR2 is YNNKEL (reference sequence). The CDR3 is 15 amino acids. DNA of the CDR3: TGTGCCAGCAGCCAAGTCTGGGACCTGGCCTACGAGCAGTACTTC. It encodes CASSQVWDLAYEQYF.

V gene TRBV4-2 combines with J gene TRBJ2-1, with D possibly TRBD2 on 5 matching bases. This CDR3 comprises 16 residues. CDR1 LGHNA and CDR2 YNFKEQ come from the germline V gene. The V end lost 3 bases, the J end lost 7 bases, and 19 bases lay between the germline ends. The CDR3 protein is CASSHSISVSWNEQFF. In DNA form, the CDR3 reads TGTGCCAGCAGCCATTCAATTAGCGTATCGTGGAATGAGCAGTTCTTC.

This clonotype was seen only a few times. The V call is TRBV7-9, the J call TRBJ1-2, with no clear D. Germline V gives CDR1 SEHNR, CDR2 FQNEAQ (reference sequence). Trimming removed 1 base at V and 4 bases at J, with 16 bases between. The CDR3 extends over 16 amino acids. CDR3 bases: TGTGCCAGCAGCTTAGAAGGCCCTGTCTCTGGCTATGGCTACACCTTC. This sequence encodes CASSLEGPVSGYGYTF.

The chain couples TRBV7-8 to TRBJ1-6; D is unclear. The CDR3 has 16 residues. Germline CDR1 SGHVS, CDR2 FQNEAQ. Trimming pared 7 bases from V and 5 bases from J, leaving 18 bases between. CDR3 region: CASKVSPGRNNSPLHF. For the CDR3, the DNA is TGTGCCAGCAAGGTTAGCCCTGGACGGAATAATTCACCCCTCCACTTT. Combining the CDR3 with reference TRBV7-8 and TRBJ1-6 gives the whole variable domain GAGVSQSPRYKVAKRGQDVALRCDPISGHVSLFWYQQALGQGPEFLTYFQNEAQLDKSGLPSDRFFAERPEGSVSTLKIQRTQQEDSAVYLCASKVSPGRNNSPLHFGNGTRLTVT.

The genes are TRBV4-1 and TRBJ2-7; 10 bases match TRBD2. Germline CDR1 reads MGHRA; CDR2 reads YSYEKL. V trimming: 1 base; J trimming: 0 bases; junction bases outside the gene matches: 12. CDR3 length equals 19 residues. The CDR3 spells CASSQVPLAGRGASYEQYF. CDR3 coding DNA: TGCGCCAGCAGCCAAGTGCCACTAGCGGGAAGGGGAGCCTCCTACGAGCAGTACTTC.

The table lists this clonotype with a few counts. The chain has TRBV20-1 and TRBJ2-3; 10 positions agree with TRBD2. The germline V gene encodes CDR1 DFQATT and CDR2 SNEGSKA (reference sequence). This CDR3 comprises 16 residues. V shed 5 bases and J 10 bases; nucleotides not matched to a gene: 18. CDR3 coding DNA: TGCAGTGCTGCTGTGGACGGGCTAGCGGGAGTTTGGGCGCAGTATTTT. It translates to CSAAVDGLAGVWAQYF.

This clonotype was observed a few times. The V call is TRBV9, the J call TRBJ2-1, with 10 bases aligning to TRBD2. With 0 bases clipped from V and 7 bases from J, the junction kept 7 bases outside the gene matches. CDR3 length equals 16 residues. Germline loops: CDR1 SGDLS, CDR2 YYNGEE. Here the CDR3 DNA reads TGTGCCAGCAGCGTAGGGCTAGCGGGAGTGGCGAATGAGCAGTTCTTC. It codes for CASSVGLAGVANEQFF.

In its sample, this clonotype was seen a few times. V usage is TRBV28 and J usage is TRBJ2-7, with TRBD1 as a possible D gene (6 bases). In germline, CDR1 is MDHEN, CDR2 SYDVKM. The CDR3 has 14 residues. With 3 bases removed from V and 3 bases from J, the gap between germline ends came to 12 bases. CDR3 coding DNA: TGTGCCAGCAGTTTCGCAGGACAGATCTACGAGCAGTACTTC. Translation gives CASSFAGQIYEQYF.

This rearrangement joins TRBV5-4 to TRBJ1-1; 10 nucleotides align to TRBD1. This CDR3 contains 15 residues. Germline V gene lookup returns CDR1 SGHNT and CDR2 YYREEE (reference sequence). The trim removed 4 bases at V and 1 base at J, leaving 4 bases unmatched. For the CDR3, the DNA is TGTGCCAGCAGCCGGACAGGGGGTTCGAACACTGAAGCTTTCTTT. This gives the protein CASSRTGGSNTEAFF. Complete variable domain (other parts from reference TRBV5-4 and TRBJ1-1): ETGVTQSPTHLIKTRGQQVTLRCSSQSGHNTVSWYQQALGQGPQFIFQYYREEENGRGNFPPRFSGLQFPNYSSELNVNALELDDSALYLCASSRTGGSNTEAFFGQGTRLTVV.

This clonotype came up a few times. The V call is TRBV29-1, the J call TRBJ2-3; D uncertain. The germline V gene encodes CDR1 SQVTM and CDR2 ANQGSEA. This CDR3 region has 12 residues. V dropped 6 bases and J dropped 1 base, with 8 bases sitting between them. This CDR3 is CSVPTGTDTQYF. CDR3 nucleotides: TGCAGCGTACCCACTGGCACAGATACGCAGTATTTT.

This clonotype has a handful of counts. The chain couples TRBV6-1 to TRBJ2-7; 7 bases are a match to TRBD1. The CDR3 is 14 amino acids. J lost 3 bases, V lost 4 bases, and 6 bases had no gene match. Germline values: CDR1 MNHNS, CDR2 SASEGT. The CDR3 coding sequence is TGTGCCAGCAGTGTGACAGGGCCCTACTACGAGCAGTACTTC. It specifies CASSVTGPYYEQYF.

In DNA, the CDR3 is TGCAGTGCTGGGGGGGGGCAGGGCGACACTGAAGCTTTCTTT. Its protein product is CSAGGGQGDTEAFF. The chain has TRBV20-1 and TRBJ1-1; D is possibly TRBD1 (6 bases). V shed 5 bases and J shed 3 bases, with 16 bases lying between them. Germline V gene data show CDR1 as DFQATT and CDR2 as SNEGSKA (reference sequence). CDR3 size: 14 residues.

The CDR3 loop is CASSSPSGSWNEQYF. Here the CDR3 DNA reads TGTGCCAGCAGCTCCCCTAGCGGGAGCTGGAACGAGCAGTACTTC. This sequence joins TRBV7-3 and TRBJ2-7, with 10 positions matching TRBD2. J gave up 5 bases and V 4 bases, and 8 bases lay outside the gene matches. The CDR3 is 15 amino acids. The germline V gene has CDR1 SGHTA and CDR2 FQGTGA.

This sequence joins TRBV5-3 and TRBJ2-6, with TRBD2 identical over 8 bases. TRBV5-3 counts as an open reading frame of uncertain function. The CDR3 length is 17 residues. The V gene end was trimmed by 9 bases and the J gene end by 1 base; junction bases not matched to a gene: 12. Written as DNA, the CDR3 is TGTGCCATCCCGCGGGAGGTAGCGGGATCTGGGGCCAACGTCCTGACTTTC. It specifies CAIPREVAGSGANVLTF.